What follows are 28 T cell receptor beta chains derived from one specimen sequenced in a study of Ad26.COV2.S vaccination and SARS-CoV-2 variants. Profiled with immunoSEQ multiplex PCR; TCRdb holds only in-frame clones, not every one. The sample lists about 97,000 clones, 60% to 85% occurring once. Sequencing was performed on peripheral blood, taken after recovery from COVID-19. The receptors derive from a human donor who had recovered from COVID-19.

The CDR3 DNA is TGTGCCAGCTCACCAAGCTGGGACAGGGTTGGCAATGAGCAGTTCTTC. It specifies CASSPSWDRVGNEQFF. This chain links TRBV18 with TRBJ2-1; TRBD1 agrees at 9 bases. This CDR3 region has 16 residues. Germline CDR1 and CDR2: KGHSH and LQKENI. The V segment lost 2 bases and the J segment 6 bases; nucleotides outside the gene matches: 8.

The chain combines TRBV27 with TRBJ1-1; 7 nucleotides agree with TRBD1. Germline V lookup: CDR1 MNHEY, CDR2 SMNVEV (reference sequence). The CDR3 is made up of 14 amino acids. Trimming cost V 7 bases and J 1 base; bases outside gene matches: 6. CDR3 residues: CASNRGARNTEAFF. The DNA for the CDR3 is TGTGCCAGCAACAGGGGCGCAAGGAACACTGAAGCTTTCTTT.

As concerns this clone: This specimen includes other DNA sequences encoding the same CDR3. This chain links TRBV14 with TRBJ1-2; D is unclear. The CDR3 is 12 residues long. V dropped 3 bases and J dropped 1 base, with 3 bases sitting between them. The germline V gene encodes CDR1 SGHDN and CDR2 FVKESK. As DNA, the CDR3 is TGTGCCAGCAGCCAGGGTAACTATGGCTACACCTTC. Its translation: CASSQGNYGYTF.

The chain couples TRBV10-3 to TRBJ1-5; 8 nucleotides align to TRBD1. The J segment lost 0 bases and the V segment lost 6 bases, leaving 10 bases of the junction unmatched. The CDR3 totals 17 residues. CDR1 and CDR2 (germline): ENHRY, SYGVKD. The CDR3 DNA sequence: TGTGCCATCAGCATTTCCGGGACAGGATATAGCAATCAGCCCCAGCATTTT. Translated, it gives CAISISGTGYSNQPQHF.

The rearrangement links TRBV21-1 to TRBJ2-5; TRBD2 was called by the table and not checked on the DNA. TRBV21-1 is described as a pseudogene. The CDR3 extends over 15 amino acids. CDR3 residues: CASKLGRRTQETQYF. The CDR3 nucleotides read TGTGCCAGCAAGCTCGGACGGAGGACCCAAGAGACCCAGTACTTC.

The CDR3 sequence is CASSPRTEETQYF. Written as DNA, the CDR3 is TGCGCCAGCAGCCCAAGGACAGAAGAGACCCAGTACTTC. This chain joins TRBV5-1 and TRBJ2-5; perhaps TRBD1 as D (6 bases). CDR1 is SGHRS, CDR2 YFSETQ, per germline. Trimming shortened V by 4 bases and J by 3 bases, and 10 bases separated the two germline ends. The CDR3 loop spans 13 amino acids.

The chain couples TRBV5-1 to TRBJ2-7, with TRBD1 matching 7 bases. Trimming took 1 base from V and 2 from J; bases not matched to a gene: 9. CDR3 length: 16 residues. Germline V gene data show CDR1 as SGHRS and CDR2 as YFSETQ. The CDR3 protein is CASSLSPTGITYEQYF. CDR3 bases: TGCGCCAGCAGCTTGTCCCCGACAGGGATCACCTACGAGCAGTACTTC.

This chain connects TRBV7-3 to TRBJ2-5; 7 positions match TRBD1. Germline loops: CDR1 SGHTA, CDR2 FQGTGA. The length of the CDR3 is 14 residues. V lost 5 bases and J lost 0; bases outside the gene matches: 3. CDR3 residues: CASSPTGDQETQYF. CDR3 DNA: TGTGCCAGCAGCCCAACAGGGGACCAAGAGACCCAGTACTTC.

The rearrangement links TRBV5-1 to TRBJ2-3; D is tentatively TRBD1 or TRBD2 (5 bases each). The V end lost 4 bases, the J end lost 5 bases, and 11 bases lay between the germline ends. CDR1 SGHRS and CDR2 YFSETQ come from the germline V gene. This CDR3 is 13 amino acids long. Written as DNA, the CDR3 is TGCGCCAGCAGCACCGGGGCTGAAGATACGCAGTATTTT. Residues: CASSTGAEDTQYF.

This sequence joins TRBV4-3 and TRBJ1-2, with D perhaps TRBD1 (5 bases). The germline CDR1 and CDR2 sequences are LGHNA and YSLEER. The V end was cut by 4 bases, the J end by 5 bases, with 14 bases between. The CDR3 runs to 14 residues. CDR3 amino acids: CASSPSVGGYGYTF. DNA for the CDR3: TGCGCCAGCAGCCCCTCTGTGGGGGGATATGGCTACACCTTC.

This clone was found a few times. The chain has TRBV5-6 and TRBJ2-1; TRBD1 aligns across 9 bases. The length of the CDR3 is 15 residues. From germline, CDR1 is SGHDT and CDR2 YYEEEE. After removal of 4 bases from V and 3 bases from J, the junction contained 5 bases not matched to a gene. This chain's CDR3 is CASSRDRVIYNEQFF. CDR3 DNA sequence: TGTGCCAGCAGCAGGGACAGGGTAATCTACAATGAGCAGTTCTTC.

The V gene is TRBV27, the J gene TRBJ1-4, with D unresolved. The V gene's germline CDR1 is MNHEY and CDR2 SMNVEV (reference sequence). The V end was cut by 5 bases, the J end by 7 bases, with 14 bases between. The CDR3 has 14 residues. CDR3 nucleotides: TGTGCCAGCAGTGGAGAACAGTTGGGTGAAAAACTGTTTTTT. This translates into CASSGEQLGEKLFF.

The chain joins TRBV3-1 (or the pseudogene TRBV3-2) to TRBJ1-4; D gene ambiguous. CDR3 length: 12 amino acids. Germline lookup yields CDR1 LGHDT and CDR2 YNNKEL (reference sequence). Trimming removed 0 bases from V and 11 bases from J, with 7 bases in between. CDR3 region: CASSQDYTKLFF. The DNA for the CDR3 is TGTGCCAGCAGCCAAGATTACACGAAACTGTTTTTT.

The CDR3 nucleotides are TGTGCCAGCAAGGTAGTTGGACAAGACTACGAGCAGTACTTC. Translation: CASKVVGQDYEQYF. The chain employs TRBV2 and TRBJ2-7; tentative D call: TRBD1 (5 bases). The V end lost 7 bases, the J end lost 3 bases, and 16 bases lay between the germline ends. CDR1 SNHLY and CDR2 FYNNEI come from the germline V gene. CDR3 size: 14 residues.

The V gene is TRBV19, the J gene TRBJ2-4; TRBD1 aligns across 7 bases. Germline-derived CDR1 and CDR2 are LNHDA and SQIVND (reference sequence). V gave up 5 bases and J gave up 6 bases; unmatched junction bases: 10. The CDR3 length is 15 residues. The CDR3 reads CASSEQPGQINIQYF. CDR3 coding DNA: TGTGCCAGTAGTGAACAACCGGGACAGATAAACATTCAGTACTTC.

The gene calls are TRBV2 and TRBJ1-2; 10 nucleotides agree with TRBD1. The CDR3 has 13 amino acids. CDR1 SNHLY and CDR2 FYNNEI come from the germline V gene. V shed 6 bases and J 8 bases; nucleotides not matched to a gene: 6. The CDR3 here is CASRTGGSGGYTF. In DNA, the CDR3 is TGTGCCAGCAGGACAGGGGGCTCTGGGGGCTACACCTTC.

V and J are TRBV9 and TRBJ2-1; 8 bases are a match to TRBD1. The V and J ends lost 0 bases and 2 bases, in that order; junction bases with no gene match: 1. CDR1 and CDR2 (germline): SGDLS, YYNGEE. The CDR3 sequence is 15 residues long. As DNA, the CDR3 is TGTGCCAGCAGCGTAGCACAGGGGGCCTACAATGAGCAGTTCTTC. As protein: CASSVAQGAYNEQFF.

The CDR3: CASTPGGGGGYTF. The CDR3 DNA is TGTGCCAGCACTCCCGGGGGGGGAGGGGGCTACACCTTC. The chain is built from TRBV6-5 and TRBJ1-2, with D possibly TRBD1 on 5 matching bases. CDR3 length: 13 residues. V gave up 7 bases and J gave up 8 bases, with 17 bases separating them. Germline V CDR1 and CDR2: MNHEY, SVGAGI.

The genes are TRBV29-1 and TRBJ1-1; D perhaps matches TRBD1 (5 bases). Between the trimmed V and J ends, which lost 4 bases and 7 bases, there was a span of 10 bases. The V gene's germline CDR1 is SQVTM and CDR2 ANQGSEA. The length of the CDR3 is 11 residues. CDR3 coding DNA: TGCAGCGTTGGGCAGGGTATTGAAGCTTTCTTT. Translation gives CSVGQGIEAFF.

The count of this clone is one. The rearrangement links TRBV5-4 to TRBJ2-7, with D possibly matching TRBD1 (6 bases). V lost 4 bases and J lost 0, with 17 bases in between. CDR1 is SGHNT, CDR2 YYREEE, per germline (reference sequence). This CDR3 region has 16 residues. CDR3 loop: CASSPQGRGSSYEQYF. CDR3 DNA: TGTGCCAGCAGCCCCCAGGGGAGAGGTAGCTCCTACGAGCAGTACTTC.

This chain links TRBV29-1 with TRBJ2-3; D ambiguous. Per the germline V gene, CDR1 is SQVTM and CDR2 is ANQGSEA. The V end lost 7 bases, the J end lost 0 bases, and 5 bases lay between the germline ends. The CDR3 totals 11 residues. DNA for the CDR3: TGCAGCGCTATGAGCACAGATACGCAGTATTTT. It encodes CSAMSTDTQYF.

The count of this clone is one. The rearrangement joins TRBV2 to TRBJ2-2, with a weak D call TRBD1 (5 bases). The ends were cut back, 6 bases at V and 2 bases at J, with 10 bases in the middle. The CDR3 length is 14 residues. Germline V gives CDR1 SNHLY, CDR2 FYNNEI. CDR3 nucleotide sequence: TGTGCCAGCAGGGTCACAGGAAACACCGGGGAGCTGTTTTTT. Amino acid sequence: CASRVTGNTGELFF.

The rearrangement joins TRBV19 to TRBJ1-5; D is uncertain. Germline V lookup: CDR1 LNHDA, CDR2 SQIVND (reference sequence). The length of the CDR3 is 13 residues. Trimming took off 5 bases at V and 7 bases at J, with 12 bases between the two ends. This chain's CDR3 is CASSPAIEQPQHF. CDR3 sequence (DNA): TGTGCCAGTAGTCCGGCGATTGAACAGCCCCAGCATTTT.

The rearrangement links TRBV3-1 (or the pseudogene TRBV3-2) to TRBJ1-1, with D possibly matching TRBD1 (6 bases). From germline, CDR1 is LGHDT and CDR2 YNNKEL (reference sequence). V was clipped by 3 bases and J by 5 bases, with 10 bases between them. The CDR3 has 13 residues. This CDR3 is CASSQGTPTEAFF. CDR3 in DNA: TGTGCCAGCAGCCAGGGGACACCGACTGAAGCTTTCTTT.

The chain uses TRBV7-2 and TRBJ2-3; D is undetermined. The V and J ends lost 1 base and 2 bases respectively, with 7 bases between them. CDR1 and CDR2 (germline): SGHTA, FQGNSA. The length of the CDR3 is 14 residues. The CDR3 region has the DNA TGTGCCAGCAGCTTAGGCACTCCCACAGATACGCAGTATTTT. Its protein is CASSLGTPTDTQYF.

The chain combines TRBV7-2 with TRBJ2-2; D might be TRBD2 (6 bases). The CDR3 loop spans 19 amino acids. V dropped 2 bases and J dropped 6 bases, with 25 bases sitting between them. In germline, CDR1 is SGHTA, CDR2 FQGNSA. The CDR3 reads CASSLRSGTGLLSAGELFF. Here the CDR3 DNA reads TGTGCCAGCAGCTTAAGGAGCGGAACGGGACTCCTATCAGCCGGGGAGCTGTTTTTT.

This clone was seen just once. The chain is built from TRBV7-2 and TRBJ1-1; TRBD1 matches at 8 bases. Trimming at V came to 1 base and at J to 4 bases, leaving 5 bases not matched to a gene. The CDR3 length is 15 residues. CDR1 is SGHTA and CDR2 is FQGNSA in the germline V gene. This CDR3 is CASSLVQGAGTEAFF. CDR3 in DNA: TGTGCCAGCAGCTTAGTTCAGGGGGCGGGCACTGAAGCTTTCTTT.

The rearrangement joins TRBV11-3 to TRBJ1-1; no clear D. The ends were cut back, 7 bases at V and 1 base at J, with 7 bases in the middle. This CDR3 is built from 12 residues. Germline CDR1 reads SGHNT; CDR2 reads YENEEA. CDR3 region: CASIPWNTEAFF. DNA for the CDR3: TGTGCCAGCATCCCCTGGAACACTGAAGCTTTCTTT. The full variable domain, rest sourced from reference TRBV11-3 and TRBJ1-1, is EAGVVQSPRYKIIEKKQPVAFWCNPISGHNTLYWYLQNLGQGPELLIRYENEEAVDDSQLPKDRFSAERLKGVDSTLKIQPAELGDSAVYLCASIPWNTEAFFGQGTRLTVV.